The 25 T cell receptor beta chains reported below all come from one sample, sequenced in a study of T cell changes during pregnancy in multiple sclerosis. Data came from immunoSEQ multiplex PCR; TCRdb stores just in-frame clones and leaves some out. The sample contains fewer than 65,000 clones, approximately 93% of which appear only once. Material: CD4+ T cells from peripheral blood mononuclear cells, obtained in the third trimester of pregnancy. The receptor source for this set is a female donor with multiple sclerosis, enrolled in a pregnancy study.

The chain uses TRBV27 and TRBJ1-5, with TRBD1 matching 8 bases. J lost 5 bases, V lost 6 bases, and 12 bases had no gene match. Germline CDR1 reads MNHEY; CDR2 reads SMNVEV (reference sequence). The CDR3 has 16 residues. The CDR3 sequence: CASSLLGQGAYQPQHF. The CDR3 DNA reads as TGTGCCAGCAGCCTGCTAGGGCAGGGGGCTTATCAGCCCCAGCATTTT.

This clone was observed once. The V call is TRBV29-1, the J call TRBJ1-1; D call uncertain. V was cut by 2 bases and J by 3 bases, with 10 bases left in between. CDR1 SQVTM and CDR2 ANQGSEA come from the germline V gene. There are 13 residues in the CDR3. In DNA form, the CDR3 reads TGCAGCGTTGAATCGGCCCGGGACACTGAAGCTTTCTTT. Translating gives CSVESARDTEAFF.

The chain combines TRBV18 with TRBJ2-7; 10 bases agree with TRBD2. Trimming at V came to 6 bases and at J to 0 bases, leaving 8 bases not matched to a gene. The CDR3 loop spans 16 amino acids. CDR1 and CDR2 from the germline V gene are KGHSH and LQKENI. CDR3 in amino acids: CASSATGTSVSYEQYF. The CDR3 DNA reads TGTGCCAGCTCTGCAACCGGGACTAGCGTCTCCTACGAGCAGTACTTC.

The chain is built from TRBV19 and TRBJ1-5; 7 positions agree with TRBD1. Germline V gene lookup returns CDR1 LNHDA and CDR2 SQIVND (reference sequence). J was trimmed by 3 bases and V by 5 bases; bases with no gene match: 13. The CDR3 spans 17 residues. CDR3 sequence (DNA): TGTGCCAGTAGTTCCCGAACAGGGGAGAGTTACAATCAGCCCCAGCATTTT. Its protein product is CASSSRTGESYNQPQHF.

The V call is TRBV5-8, the J call TRBJ1-2, with D hard to call. V dropped 4 bases and J dropped 3 bases, with 10 bases sitting between them. Germline CDR1 reads SGHTS; CDR2 reads YDEGEE. This CDR3 comprises 13 residues. CDR3 sequence reads: CASSPAGHYGYTF. The CDR3 bases are TGTGCCAGCAGCCCAGCAGGCCACTATGGCTACACCTTC.

This chain uses TRBV9 with TRBJ1-2; 7 nucleotides agree with TRBD1. This CDR3 has 15 amino acids. V lost 1 base to trimming and J lost 5 bases; unmatched junction nucleotides: 8. Germline V gives CDR1 SGDLS, CDR2 YYNGEE. The CDR3 DNA reads TGTGCCAGCAGCGTAACCGCAGGGGGTTTTTATGGCTACACCTTC. Amino acid sequence: CASSVTAGGFYGYTF.

The V call is TRBV7-2, the J call TRBJ2-1, with 8 bases identical to TRBD2. CDR1 and CDR2 from the germline V gene are SGHTA and FQGNSA. V lost 5 bases to trimming and J lost 4 bases; unmatched junction nucleotides: 7. CDR3 length equals 15 residues. CDR3 nucleotide sequence: TGTGCCAGCAGCAAACCGGGGGGGGTGTACAATGAGCAGTTCTTC. Protein sequence: CASSKPGGVYNEQFF.

With respect to this clone: One junction end does not reproduce the germline sequence, and a read error may be involved. The chain is built from TRBV19 and TRBJ1-2; 7 bases are a match to TRBD1. The germline gives CDR1 LNHDA, CDR2 SQIVND (reference sequence). CDR3 length: 12 amino acids. The CDR3 coding sequence is TGTGCCAGTAATACGAACAGGGGACCTCAGGACTTC. Translating it yields CASNTNRGPQDF.

This clone was seen just once. The chain has TRBV2 and TRBJ2-6; TRBD1 matches 7 bases. The germline gives CDR1 SNHLY, CDR2 FYNNEI. J was trimmed by 16 bases and V by 5 bases; bases with no gene match: 14. This CDR3 is built from 14 residues. In nucleotides, the CDR3 is TGTGCCAGCAGTCGACAGGGCTCTCCGAGGATACTGACTTTC. Translated: CASSRQGSPRILTF.

The CDR3 nucleotides are TGCGCCAGCAGCCGAGAACCCGGGGGGGCCGAGCAGTACTTC. Translating it yields CASSREPGGAEQYF. This sequence joins TRBV4-3 and TRBJ2-7, with 8 positions matching TRBD2. CDR1 LGHNA and CDR2 YSLEER come from the germline V gene. There are 14 residues in the CDR3. The V segment lost 4 bases and the J segment 6 bases; nucleotides outside the gene matches: 8.

This clone was observed once. Different DNA sequences within this sample yield the same CDR3. The rearrangement uses TRBV29-1 and TRBJ2-7, with D perhaps TRBD1 (6 bases). Per the germline V gene, CDR1 is SQVTM and CDR2 is ANQGSEA. Trimming removed 6 bases at V and 6 bases at J, with 18 bases between. The CDR3 contains 13 residues. DNA for the CDR3: TGCAGCGTCTTCTCCCAGGGGTTCCGCGAGCAGTACTTC. It is translated as CSVFSQGFREQYF.

The genes are TRBV7-2 and TRBJ2-3; TRBD2 matches 11 bases. CDR1 is SGHTA, CDR2 FQGNSA, per germline. V trimming: 2 bases; J trimming: 5 bases; junction bases outside the gene matches: 6. CDR3 length: 16 amino acids. CDR3 region: CASSLTFSGGVDTQYF. The CDR3 nucleotides read TGTGCCAGCAGCTTAACGTTTAGCGGGGGGGTAGATACGCAGTATTTT.

The chain employs TRBV25-1 and TRBJ2-5; 7 positions match TRBD2. Per the germline V gene, CDR1 is MGHDK and CDR2 is SYGVNS. This CDR3 is built from 15 residues. The trim removed 3 bases at V and 0 bases at J, leaving 4 bases unmatched. As DNA, the CDR3 is TGTGCCAGCAGTGACTGGGGGGGGTACCAAGAGACCCAGTACTTC. It encodes CASSDWGGYQETQYF. Using reference TRBV25-1 and TRBJ2-5 for the parts outside the CDR3, the full variable domain is EADIYQTPRYLVIGTGKKITLECSQTMGHDKMYWYQQDPGMELHLIHYSYGVNSTEKGDLSSESTVSRIRTEHFPLTLESARPSHTSQYLCASSDWGGYQETQYFGPGTRLLVL.

The chain uses TRBV14 and TRBJ2-1; 13 bases are shared with TRBD2. Germline lookup yields CDR1 SGHDN and CDR2 FVKESK. The junction had 9 bases not matched to a gene; V was cut back by 3 bases and J by 10 bases. The CDR3 contains 16 residues. The CDR3 spells CASSQMGLAGRREQFF. As DNA, the CDR3 is TGTGCCAGCAGCCAGATGGGACTAGCGGGGCGTCGGGAGCAGTTCTTC. Variable domain in full (rest from reference TRBV14 and TRBJ2-1): EAGVTQFPSHSVIEKGQTVTLRCDPISGHDNLYWYRRVMGKEIKFLLHFVKESKQDESGMPNNRFLAERTGGTYSTLKVQPAELEDSGVYFCASSQMGLAGRREQFFGPGTRLTVL.

This chain connects TRBV7-2 to TRBJ1-2, with 7 bases fitting TRBD1. Germline V lookup: CDR1 SGHTA, CDR2 FQGNSA. The CDR3 contains 15 residues. J was trimmed by 2 bases and V by 2 bases; bases with no gene match: 5. CDR3 nucleotides: TGTGCCAGCAGCTTATTCCAACAGGGGAACTATGGCTACACCTTC. The encoded protein is CASSLFQQGNYGYTF. The full variable domain, in which reference TRBV7-2 and TRBJ1-2 provide the parts outside the CDR3, is GAGVSQSPSNKVTEKGKDVELRCDPISGHTALYWYRQSLGQGLEFLIYFQGNSAPDKSGLPSDRFSAERTGGSVSTLTIQRTQQEDSAVYLCASSLFQQGNYGYTFGSGTRLTVV.

V gene TRBV7-6 combines with J gene TRBJ1-6; 7 bases map to TRBD1. The CDR3 has 15 amino acids. With V trimmed by 6 bases and J by 6 bases, 8 bases remained unmatched. Germline assignment: CDR1 SGHVS and CDR2 FNYEAQ. CDR3 nucleotide sequence: TGTGCCAGCAGTCAAACAGGGGATACTAATTCACCCCTCCACTTT. Its translation: CASSQTGDTNSPLHF.

The V gene is TRBV19, the J gene TRBJ2-6; a weak D match, TRBD1 (5 bases). The CDR3 length is 15 residues. In germline, CDR1 is LNHDA, CDR2 SQIVND (reference sequence). V was cut by 5 bases and J by 2 bases, with 10 bases left in between. The CDR3 bases are TGTGCCAGTAGTCTAAGGGGTACTGGGGCCAACGTCCTGACTTTC. It is translated as CASSLRGTGANVLTF.

The chain couples TRBV6-1 to TRBJ2-7, with 7 bases identical to TRBD1. CDR1 and CDR2 from the germline V gene are MNHNS and SASEGT. The CDR3 runs to 12 residues. The V segment lost 10 bases and the J segment 5 bases; nucleotides outside the gene matches: 8. This CDR3 reads CATRQGRNEQYF. As DNA, the CDR3 is TGTGCCACCCGACAGGGTCGGAACGAGCAGTACTTC.

The chain uses TRBV7-9 and TRBJ2-1, with a weak D call TRBD1 (5 bases). Germline V gene lookup returns CDR1 SEHNR and CDR2 FQNEAQ (reference sequence). The CDR3 contains 18 residues. V gave up 1 base and J gave up 0 bases, with 16 bases separating them. Written as DNA, the CDR3 is TGTGCCAGCAGCTTAGATGTGGACATACCGAGCTCCTACAATGAGCAGTTCTTC. Amino acid sequence: CASSLDVDIPSSYNEQFF.

The chain couples TRBV2 to TRBJ1-1, with D maybe TRBD1 (6 bases). The CDR3 consists of 13 residues. Trimming stripped 7 bases from V and 5 bases from J, with 14 bases between. Germline V lookup: CDR1 SNHLY, CDR2 FYNNEI. CDR3 protein: CASTKTGLTEAFF. CDR3 in DNA: TGTGCCAGCACAAAGACAGGCCTAACTGAAGCTTTCTTT.

This chain connects TRBV11-3 to TRBJ2-1; TRBD2 agrees at 7 bases. Germline CDR1 is SGHNT and CDR2 is YENEEA. CDR3 size: 16 residues. Unmatched junction bases numbered 6, after V lost 0 bases and J lost 4 bases. The CDR3 reads CASSLDGGGPYNEQFF. The DNA for the CDR3 is TGTGCCAGCAGCTTAGATGGCGGGGGACCATACAATGAGCAGTTCTTC.

The chain combines TRBV7-6 with TRBJ1-5, with D unclear. The CDR3 runs to 15 residues. Germline CDR1 is SGHVS and CDR2 is FNYEAQ. V was clipped by 1 base and J by 0 bases, with 7 bases between them. CDR3 region: CASSLDSLSNQPQHF. DNA of the CDR3: TGTGCCAGCAGCTTAGACAGCCTTAGCAATCAGCCCCAGCATTTT.

The chain couples TRBV28 to TRBJ1-4; 9 bases are shared with TRBD1. This CDR3 contains 14 residues. Looked up from germline, CDR1 is MDHEN and CDR2 is SYDVKM. V shed 6 bases, J shed 7 bases, and the junction held 6 bases outside the gene matches. The CDR3 coding sequence is TGTGCCAGCAGACCGACAGGGGGGTCTGAAAAACTGTTTTTT. It is translated as CASRPTGGSEKLFF.

For this clone: One end of the junction is discordant with germline, which a read error may explain. The genes are TRBV7-8 and TRBJ1-6; TRBD1 agrees at 7 bases. There are 15 residues in the CDR3. CDR1 SGHVS and CDR2 FQNEAQ come from the germline V gene. The CDR3 loop reads CASTLQGLYNSLLHF. The CDR3 bases are TGTGCCAGCACCCTACAGGGGCTCTATAATTCACTCCTCCACTTT.

This clone was detected once. The V gene is TRBV2, the J gene TRBJ2-3; TRBD1 agrees at 8 bases. V lost 6 bases and J lost 0; bases outside the gene matches: 17. From germline, CDR1 is SNHLY and CDR2 FYNNEI. This CDR3 region has 19 residues. CDR3 DNA: TGTGCCAGCAGAGCCCGAACTTTAACAGGGGGTGTTAGCACAGATACGCAGTATTTT. Its translation: CASRARTLTGGVSTDTQYF.